The rows below give T cell receptor beta chains drawn from one sample of a study of vaccination and CD4 T cells after COVID-19. TCRdb used MiXCR to reprocess the PCR reads, holding one entry per CDR3 protein. The data show fewer than 6,000 distinct CDR3 sequences, 46% seen once. Their cognate antigens are unknown. The sequenced material came from CD4+ T cells from blood, cultured in vitro. These receptors were obtained from a human donor who had recovered from COVID-19. Both conserved end residues are part of each CDR3. The order of the fields is clone size, J gene, D gene, V gene, CDR3 DNA, CDR3 protein. D genes are given only for firm matches. Where a row states a size, it is once, few, many or the class of an expanded clone; other rows omit it.

clone size: few; J gene: TRBJ2-2; D gene: NA; V gene: TRBV9; CDR3 DNA: TGTGCCAGCAGCGTACCCCGTCGGGGGCCGGACACCGGGGAGCTGTTTTTT; CDR3 protein: CASSVPRRGPDTGELFF
clone size: large; J gene: TRBJ1-3; D gene: TRBD1; V gene: TRBV20-1; CDR3 DNA: TGCAGTGCTCAGGGGGACACTGGAAACACCATATATTTT; CDR3 protein: CSAQGDTGNTIYF
clone size: NA; J gene: TRBJ1-1; D gene: NA; V gene: TRBV6-1; CDR3 DNA: TGTGCCAGCAGGAGGGATGGGAACACTGAAGCTTTCTTT; CDR3 protein: CASRRDGNTEAFF
clone size: NA; J gene: TRBJ1-2; D gene: TRBD1; V gene: TRBV18; CDR3 DNA: TGTGCCAGCTCACCAACAGGGGTGAGCTATGGCTACACCTTC; CDR3 protein: CASSPTGVSYGYTF
clone size: few; J gene: TRBJ2-7; D gene: TRBD1; V gene: TRBV6-4; CDR3 DNA: TGTGCCAGCAGTGACCCTAGGACAGGGTGGGCCTACGAGCAGTACTTC; CDR3 protein: CASSDPRTGWAYEQYF
clone size: NA; J gene: TRBJ1-1; D gene: TRBD1; V gene: TRBV19; CDR3 DNA: TGTGCCAGTAGTCCCCTTTTCGGACAGGGTCGGCCTGAAGCTTTCTTT; CDR3 protein: CASSPLFGQGRPEAFF
clone size: hyperexpanded; J gene: TRBJ2-3; D gene: NA; V gene: TRBV9; CDR3 DNA: TGTGCCAGCAGCCACACAATACCGAGCACAGATACGCAGTATTTT; CDR3 protein: CASSHTIPSTDTQYF
clone size: NA; J gene: TRBJ1-1; D gene: TRBD1; V gene: TRBV20-1; CDR3 DNA: TGCAGTGCTAGGAGACAGGGTCTGAACACTGAAGCTTTCTTT; CDR3 protein: CSARRQGLNTEAFF
clone size: NA; J gene: TRBJ1-5; D gene: NA; V gene: TRBV11-2; CDR3 DNA: TGTGCCAGCAGCTTAGATGGGGTGTCGGATCAGCCCCAGCATTTT; CDR3 protein: CASSLDGVSDQPQHF
clone size: few; J gene: TRBJ1-2; D gene: NA; V gene: TRBV7-2; CDR3 DNA: TGTGCCAGCAGCTCAGTAACTAACTATGGCTACACCTTC; CDR3 protein: CASSSVTNYGYTF
clone size: NA; J gene: TRBJ2-1; D gene: NA; V gene: TRBV19; CDR3 DNA: TGTGCCAGTAGTATAGGGCAGTACAATGAGCAGTTCTTC; CDR3 protein: CASSIGQYNEQFF
clone size: NA; J gene: TRBJ1-5; D gene: NA; V gene: TRBV29-1; CDR3 DNA: TGCAGCGTCTCGGAGGCGGGTAGCAATCAGCCCCAGCATTTT; CDR3 protein: CSVSEAGSNQPQHF
clone size: NA; J gene: TRBJ2-5; D gene: NA; V gene: TRBV4-3; CDR3 DNA: TGCGCCAGCAGCCAGTCCTGGGGGGGGCGAGAGACCCAGTACTTC; CDR3 protein: CASSQSWGGRETQYF
clone size: NA; J gene: TRBJ1-6; D gene: NA; V gene: TRBV21-1; CDR3 DNA: TGTGCCAGCAGCAAAGGACAGCTCCTCCACTTT; CDR3 protein: CASSKGQLLHF